These 3 T cell receptor beta chains were sequenced from one sample in a study of blood T cell repertoires in COVID-19. Repertoires were generated with immunoSEQ multiplex PCR, while TCRdb's copy carries only in-frame clones and drops some. The sample contains under 200,000 clones, 87% of which appear only once. Source material: peripheral blood. These receptor sequences come from a woman between 70 and 85 years old with COVID-19, enrolled during active disease.

The chain links TRBV28 to TRBJ1-2; tentatively, D is TRBD1 (6 bases). V was cut by 6 bases and J by 0 bases, with 20 bases left in between. The germline CDR1 and CDR2 sequences are MDHEN and SYDVKM. This CDR3 has 17 residues. The CDR3 spells CASRASGGASTNYGYTF. In nucleotides, the CDR3 is TGTGCCAGCAGAGCTAGCGGGGGGGCTTCAACTAACTATGGCTACACCTTC.

This chain uses TRBV6-6 with TRBJ1-6; no definite D call. The length of the CDR3 is 14 residues. V was trimmed by 1 base and J by 6 bases, leaving 7 bases between them. The germline V gene has CDR1 MNHNY and CDR2 SVGAGI (reference sequence). In nucleotides, the CDR3 is TGTGCCAGCAGTTACTATCTCGGTAATTCACCCCTCCACTTT. This translates into CASSYYLGNSPLHF.

The chain uses TRBV27 and TRBJ2-3; 7 nucleotides line up with TRBD2. The junction had 6 bases not matched to a gene; V was cut back by 3 bases and J by 6 bases. The CDR3 consists of 14 residues. Per the germline V gene, CDR1 is MNHEY and CDR2 is SMNVEV (reference sequence). The CDR3 sequence is CASSFQTSSDTQYF. The DNA for the CDR3 is TGTGCCAGCAGTTTTCAGACTAGCTCGGATACGCAGTATTTT.